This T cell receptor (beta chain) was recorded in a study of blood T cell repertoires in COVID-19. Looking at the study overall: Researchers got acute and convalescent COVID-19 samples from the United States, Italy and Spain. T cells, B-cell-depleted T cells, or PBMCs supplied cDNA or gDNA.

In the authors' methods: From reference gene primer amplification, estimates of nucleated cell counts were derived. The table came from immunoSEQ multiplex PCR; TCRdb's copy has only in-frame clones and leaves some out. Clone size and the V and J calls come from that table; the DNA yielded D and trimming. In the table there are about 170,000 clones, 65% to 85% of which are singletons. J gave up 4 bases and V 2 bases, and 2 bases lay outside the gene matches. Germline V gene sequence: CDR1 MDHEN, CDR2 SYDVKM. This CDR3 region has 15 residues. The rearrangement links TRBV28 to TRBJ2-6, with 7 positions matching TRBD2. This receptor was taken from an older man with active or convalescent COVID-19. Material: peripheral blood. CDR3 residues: CASSLAGVGANVLTF. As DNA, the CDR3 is TGTGCCAGCAGTTTAGCGGGGGTAGGGGCCAACGTCCTGACTTTC.